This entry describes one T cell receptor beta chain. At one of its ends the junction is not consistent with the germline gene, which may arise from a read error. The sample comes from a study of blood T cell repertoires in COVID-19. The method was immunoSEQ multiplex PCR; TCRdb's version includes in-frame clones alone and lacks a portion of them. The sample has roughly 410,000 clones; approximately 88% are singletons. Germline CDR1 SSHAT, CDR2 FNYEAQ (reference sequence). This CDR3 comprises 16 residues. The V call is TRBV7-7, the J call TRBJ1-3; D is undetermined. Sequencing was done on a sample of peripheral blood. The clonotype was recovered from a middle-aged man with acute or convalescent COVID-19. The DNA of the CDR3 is TGTGCTAGCAGCTCGACCCAAGGAGAACCCGGAAACACCATATATTTT. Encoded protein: CASSSTQGEPGNTIYF.